This entry features one TCR beta chain sequence. Antigen: not known. The data are from a study of cytomegalovirus exposure and HLA in healthy donors. Between the trimmed V and J ends, which lost 0 bases and 7 bases, there was a span of 16 bases. CDR3 length equals 15 residues. Germline CDR1 is SGDLS and CDR2 is YYNGEE. PCR was performed using 60 Vbeta and 13 Jbeta primers. Using immunoSEQ multiplex PCR, the repertoire was profiled, and TCRdb retains in-frame clones only, with some absent. Of some 130,000 clones detected, 77% appear once; the ten largest clones hold 4.2%. At the time of sampling, donors were nominally healthy, though unrecorded immune exposures were likely. Findings of the study overall: Most CMV-associated TCR beta chains were later found to appear HLA-restricted. Per a prior analysis, the majority of TCR beta V segments were productive roughly 90% or roughly 30% of the time. The authors reported that TCR beta sequences could predict HLA-A and HLA-B alleles. These predictions were accurate for most subjects in the first cohort.

Sequencing was carried out using PBMCs. This TCR derives from a male donor in good health and CMV-seropositive. V gene TRBV9 combines with J gene TRBJ1-1; D is possibly TRBD1 (5 bases). The CDR3 DNA reads TGTGCCAGCAGCGTAGCGGAGACGGGCGGGGGTGAAGCTTTCTTT. Amino acids: CASSVAETGGGEAFF.